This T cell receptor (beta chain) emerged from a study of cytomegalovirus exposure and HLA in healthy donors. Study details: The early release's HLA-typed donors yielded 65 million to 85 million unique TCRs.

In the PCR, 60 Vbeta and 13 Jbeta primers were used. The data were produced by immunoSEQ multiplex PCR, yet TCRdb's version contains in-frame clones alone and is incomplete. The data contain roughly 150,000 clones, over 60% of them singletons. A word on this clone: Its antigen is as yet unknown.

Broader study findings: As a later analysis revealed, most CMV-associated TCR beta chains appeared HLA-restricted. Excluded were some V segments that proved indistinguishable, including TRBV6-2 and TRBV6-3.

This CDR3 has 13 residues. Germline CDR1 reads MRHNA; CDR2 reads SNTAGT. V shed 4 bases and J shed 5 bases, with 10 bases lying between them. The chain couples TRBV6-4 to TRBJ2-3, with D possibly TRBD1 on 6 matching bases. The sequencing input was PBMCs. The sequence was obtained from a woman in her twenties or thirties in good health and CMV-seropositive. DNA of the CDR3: TGTGCCAGCAGTGGAAAAGGGGGAGATACGCAGTATTTT. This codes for CASSGKGGDTQYF.